This T cell receptor (beta chain) was retrieved from a study of T cells after yellow fever vaccination. Looking at the study overall: The fractions with low cell numbers were processed using SMART-Seq v4 Ultra Low Input. Study-wide results and caveats: By day 5 rather than day 15, the secondary response had peaked, though it was weaker.

It was through 5'RACE template switching that TCR cDNA was made, with a universal primer site and UMIs added. TCRdb processed the 5' RACE reads anew with MiXCR; each CDR3 protein has one entry. The profile shows 110,000 or so distinct CDR3 sequences, about 7% of them singletons. Germline V gene sequence: CDR1 SGHTA, CDR2 FQGNSA. The CDR3 extends over 15 amino acids. The junction had 3 bases not matched to a gene; V was cut back by 4 bases and J by 2 bases. This clonotype was seen a few times. The antigen is unknown. The chain is built from TRBV7-2 and TRBJ2-1; 9 bases fit TRBD1. Sample: CD4+ T cells sorted from PBMCs, taken roughly seven weeks after the first yellow fever vaccination. The TCR was taken from a man between 18 and 35 years old who received the YFV17D yellow fever vaccine. The chain's CDR3 is CASSSWTGAYNEQFF. The CDR3 nucleotides read TGTGCCAGCAGCTCGTGGACAGGGGCCTACAATGAGCAGTTCTTC.